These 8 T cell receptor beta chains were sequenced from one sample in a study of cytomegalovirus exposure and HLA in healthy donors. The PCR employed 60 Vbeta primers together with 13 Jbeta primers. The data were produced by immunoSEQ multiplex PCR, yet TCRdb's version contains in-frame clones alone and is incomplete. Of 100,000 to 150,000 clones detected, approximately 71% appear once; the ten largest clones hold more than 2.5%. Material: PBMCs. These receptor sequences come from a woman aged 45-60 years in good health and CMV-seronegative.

This CDR3 reads CASSRRTSGVQETQYF. As DNA, the CDR3 is TGTGCCAGCAGCCGTCGTACTAGCGGGGTCCAAGAGACCCAGTACTTC. The gene calls are TRBV2 and TRBJ2-5, with 10 bases identical to TRBD2. Per germline, CDR1 SNHLY and CDR2 FYNNEI. This CDR3 spans 16 amino acids. Unmatched junction bases numbered 8, after V lost 6 bases and J lost 1 base.

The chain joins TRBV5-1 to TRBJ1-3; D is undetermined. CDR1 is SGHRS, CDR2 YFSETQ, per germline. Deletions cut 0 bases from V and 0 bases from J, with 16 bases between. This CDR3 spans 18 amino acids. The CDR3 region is CASSLAVFPISSGNTIYF. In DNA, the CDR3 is TGCGCCAGCAGCTTGGCCGTATTTCCGATCAGCTCTGGAAACACCATATATTTT.

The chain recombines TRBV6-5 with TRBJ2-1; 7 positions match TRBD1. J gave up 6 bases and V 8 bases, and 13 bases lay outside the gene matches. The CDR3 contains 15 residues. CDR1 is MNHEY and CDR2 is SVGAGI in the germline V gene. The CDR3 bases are TGTGCCAGCGGGAACAGGGGAGTAGGGGCCAATGAGCAGTTCTTC. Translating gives CASGNRGVGANEQFF.

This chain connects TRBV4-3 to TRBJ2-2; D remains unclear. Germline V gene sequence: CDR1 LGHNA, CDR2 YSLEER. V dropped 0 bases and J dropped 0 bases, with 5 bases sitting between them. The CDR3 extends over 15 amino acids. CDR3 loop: CASSQELANTGELFF. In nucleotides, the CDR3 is TGCGCCAGCAGCCAAGAGCTAGCGAACACCGGGGAGCTGTTTTTT.

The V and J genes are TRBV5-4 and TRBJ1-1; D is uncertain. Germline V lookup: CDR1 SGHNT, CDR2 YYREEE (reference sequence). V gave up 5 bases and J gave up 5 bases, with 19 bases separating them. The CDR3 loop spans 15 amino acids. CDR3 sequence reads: CASRSGFGGLTEAFF. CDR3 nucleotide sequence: TGTGCCAGCAGATCTGGCTTCGGAGGGCTGACTGAAGCTTTCTTT.

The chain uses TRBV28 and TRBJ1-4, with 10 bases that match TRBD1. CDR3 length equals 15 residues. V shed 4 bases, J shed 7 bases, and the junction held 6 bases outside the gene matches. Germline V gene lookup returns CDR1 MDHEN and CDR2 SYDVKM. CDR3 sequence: CASSSPWDRGEKLFF. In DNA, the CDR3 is TGTGCCAGCAGTTCTCCCTGGGACAGGGGTGAAAAACTGTTTTTT.

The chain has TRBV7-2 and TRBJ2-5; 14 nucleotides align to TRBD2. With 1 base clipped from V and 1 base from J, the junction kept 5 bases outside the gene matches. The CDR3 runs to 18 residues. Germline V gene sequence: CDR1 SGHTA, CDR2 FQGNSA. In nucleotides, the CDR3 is TGTGCCAGCAGCTTAGGACTAGCGGGAGGGTACCTCCAAGAGACCCAGTACTTC. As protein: CASSLGLAGGYLQETQYF.

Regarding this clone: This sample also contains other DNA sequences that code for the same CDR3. The CDR3 DNA is TGTGCCAGCAGTTTGGACAGGGTCTATGGCTACACCTTC. Its protein is CASSLDRVYGYTF. This chain connects TRBV7-2 to TRBJ1-2; 8 nucleotides line up with TRBD1. CDR3 size: 13 residues. Germline V CDR1 and CDR2: SGHTA, FQGNSA. V gave up 6 bases and J gave up 4 bases; unmatched junction bases: 4. Together with reference TRBV7-2 and TRBJ1-2, the CDR3 gives the full variable domain: GAGVSQSPSNKVTEKGKDVELRCDPISGHTALYWYRQSLGQGLEFLIYFQGNSAPDKSGLPSDRFSAERTGGSVSTLTIQRTQQEDSAVYLCASSLDRVYGYTFGSGTRLTVV.